The clone carrying this T cell receptor (beta chain) was observed once. What it recognizes is unknown. These data come from a study of PD-1 blockade in classical Hodgkin lymphoma. Patients all relapsed after autologous stem cell transplantation, and there was variation in brentuximab vedotin exposure. Germline CDR1 is SGHVS and CDR2 is FQNEAQ. This CDR3 region has 12 residues. The V gene lost 4 bases and the J gene lost 11 bases, with 12 bases spanning the gap. Study-wide results and limits: At C4D1, TCR diversity had climbed significantly for CD4+ cells, though not for CD8+ cells.

Repertoires were generated with immunoSEQ multiplex PCR, while TCRdb's copy carries only in-frame clones and drops some. Of around 10,000 clones in the sample, 80% were seen once. Material: peripheral blood mononuclear cells (PBMCs), obtained before the second cycle of nivolumab. This chain uses TRBV7-8 with TRBJ2-1, with a possible D match to TRBD2 (5 bases). This clonotype originated in a human donor with classical Hodgkin lymphoma. CDR3 sequence: CASSSTTGKQFF. CDR3 coding DNA: TGTGCCAGCAGCTCCACCACGGGGAAGCAGTTCTTC.